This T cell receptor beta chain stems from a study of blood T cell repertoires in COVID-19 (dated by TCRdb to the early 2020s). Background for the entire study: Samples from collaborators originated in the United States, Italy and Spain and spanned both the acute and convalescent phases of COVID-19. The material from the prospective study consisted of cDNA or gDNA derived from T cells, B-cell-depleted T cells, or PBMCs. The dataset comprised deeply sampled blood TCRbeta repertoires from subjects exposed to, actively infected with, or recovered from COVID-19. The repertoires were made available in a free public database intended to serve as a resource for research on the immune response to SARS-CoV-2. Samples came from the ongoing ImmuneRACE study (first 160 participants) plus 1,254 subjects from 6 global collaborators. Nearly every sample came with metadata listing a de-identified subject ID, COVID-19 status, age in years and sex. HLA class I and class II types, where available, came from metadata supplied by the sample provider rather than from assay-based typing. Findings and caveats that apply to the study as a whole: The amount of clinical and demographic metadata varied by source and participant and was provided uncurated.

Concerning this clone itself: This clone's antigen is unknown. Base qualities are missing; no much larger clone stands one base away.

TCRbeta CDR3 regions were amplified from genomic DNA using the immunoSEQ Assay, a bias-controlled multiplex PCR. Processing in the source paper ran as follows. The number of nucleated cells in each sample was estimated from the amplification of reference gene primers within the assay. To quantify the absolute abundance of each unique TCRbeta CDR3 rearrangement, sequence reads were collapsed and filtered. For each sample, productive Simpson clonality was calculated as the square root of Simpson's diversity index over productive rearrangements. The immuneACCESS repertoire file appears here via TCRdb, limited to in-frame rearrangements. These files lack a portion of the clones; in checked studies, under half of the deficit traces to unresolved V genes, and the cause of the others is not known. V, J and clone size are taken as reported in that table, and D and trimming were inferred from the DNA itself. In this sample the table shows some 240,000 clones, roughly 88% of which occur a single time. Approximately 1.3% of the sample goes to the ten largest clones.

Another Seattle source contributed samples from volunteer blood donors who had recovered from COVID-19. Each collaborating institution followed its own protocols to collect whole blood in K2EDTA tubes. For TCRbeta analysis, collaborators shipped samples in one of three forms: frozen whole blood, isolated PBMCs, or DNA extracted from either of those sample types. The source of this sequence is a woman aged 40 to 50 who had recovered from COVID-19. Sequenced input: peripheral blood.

CDR3 loop: CASSVGETGGYEQYF. The sequence in DNA is TGTGCCAGCAGCGTGGGGGAGACAGGGGGCTACGAGCAGTACTTC. The rearranged chain carries TRBV9 and TRBJ2-7; the central 9 bases match TRBD1. The CDR3 has 15 amino acids, counting the end cysteine and phenylalanine. The kept DNA is CDR3 alone, 45 bases in frame from the first base. Trimming takes 2 bases off V and 3 bases off J; junction bases not matched to a gene: 6. The germline V gene specifies SGDLS as CDR1 and YYNGEE as CDR2.